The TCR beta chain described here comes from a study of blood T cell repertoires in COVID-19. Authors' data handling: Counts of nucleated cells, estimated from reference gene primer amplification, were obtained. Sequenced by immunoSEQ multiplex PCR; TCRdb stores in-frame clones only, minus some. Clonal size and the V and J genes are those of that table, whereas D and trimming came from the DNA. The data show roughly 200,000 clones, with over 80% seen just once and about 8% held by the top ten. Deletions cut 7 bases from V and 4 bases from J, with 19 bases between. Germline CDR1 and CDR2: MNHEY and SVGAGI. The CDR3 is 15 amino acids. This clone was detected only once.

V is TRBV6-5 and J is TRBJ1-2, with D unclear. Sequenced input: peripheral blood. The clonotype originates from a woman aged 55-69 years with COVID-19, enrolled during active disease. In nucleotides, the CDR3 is TGTGCCAGCACCACCTCGAGTTCACAGATCTATGGCTACACCTTC. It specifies CASTTSSSQIYGYTF.